The 9 T cell receptor beta chains presented below share a single source sample, sequenced in a study of T-cell reconstitution after alpha-beta-depleted transplantation in children. Using unique molecular identifiers, the investigators prepared the TCRbeta library. TCRdb ran MiXCR on the PCR reads and lists one entry per CDR3 protein. The table lists around 500,000 distinct CDR3 sequences, roughly 23% of them singletons. Here the sequenced sample was PBMCs, mostly from graft donor cells, taken 360 days after TCRalphabeta/CD19-depleted stem cell transplant. The receptors stem from a boy under two years old who had a stem cell transplant for acute myeloid leukemia, so the T cells may come from the graft donor.

This clonotype was recorded many times. The chain has TRBV29-1 and TRBJ1-2; TRBD1 might be the D (5 bases). Germline V gives CDR1 SQVTM, CDR2 ANQGSEA. The CDR3 runs to 12 residues. V was shortened by 6 bases and J by 5 bases, with 13 bases between the two germline ends. The chain's CDR3 is CSVPKGSYGYTF. CDR3 nucleotide sequence: TGCAGCGTCCCTAAGGGGAGTTATGGCTACACCTTC.

The chain joins TRBV7-2 to TRBJ2-7; D gene ambiguous. The CDR3 spans 14 residues. Germline values: CDR1 SGHTA, CDR2 FQGNSA. V dropped 5 bases and J dropped 4 bases, with 15 bases sitting between them. The CDR3 DNA follows: TGTGCCAGCAGCCGAGGAGAGTCCACGTACGAGCAGTACTTC. This codes for CASSRGESTYEQYF. The variable domain in full, completed from reference TRBV7-2 and TRBJ2-7, reads GAGVSQSPSNKVTEKGKDVELRCDPISGHTALYWYRQSLGQGLEFLIYFQGNSAPDKSGLPSDRFSAERTGGSVSTLTIQRTQQEDSAVYLCASSRGESTYEQYFGPGTRLTVT.

This clonotype was counted a few times. The chain joins TRBV6-2 or TRBV6-3 to TRBJ2-5, with 7 bases fitting TRBD1. There are 11 residues in the CDR3. Germline CDR1 MNHEY, CDR2 SVGEGT. Germline trimming cut 10 bases from V and 13 bases from J; bases unmatched to any gene: 12. The CDR3 sequence is CATSAGTALYF. DNA for the CDR3: TGTGCCACATCAGCCGGGACAGCGCTGTACTTC.

Only a few counts were recorded for this clonotype. V and J are TRBV12-3 or TRBV12-4 and TRBJ2-7, with D uncertain. There are 14 residues in the CDR3. Trimming stripped 3 bases from V and 2 bases from J, with 11 bases between. The CDR3 sequence: CASSFNFGAYEQYF. The CDR3 DNA follows: TGTGCCAGCAGTTTTAATTTCGGAGCCTACGAGCAGTACTTC.

This chain uses TRBV4-3 with TRBJ2-1, with D tentatively TRBD1 (6 bases). The V end lost 4 bases, the J end lost 1 base, and 14 bases lay between the germline ends. This CDR3 comprises 16 residues. Germline CDR1 reads LGHNA; CDR2 reads YSLEER. CDR3 region: CASSPGGRGSYNEQFF. The DNA for the CDR3 is TGCGCCAGCAGCCCTGGGGGCAGGGGATCCTACAATGAGCAGTTCTTC.

This clonotype was observed at least ten times. This rearrangement joins TRBV18 to TRBJ1-1; tentative D call: TRBD1 (5 bases). CDR1 is KGHSH, CDR2 LQKENI, per germline. CDR3 length equals 14 residues. V was shortened by 0 bases and J by 4 bases, with 9 bases between the two germline ends. Here the CDR3 DNA reads TGTGCCAGCTCACCACCGGAGACAGTCACTGAAGCTTTCTTT. The encoded protein is CASSPPETVTEAFF.

This clonotype appeared a few times. The chain links TRBV5-5 to TRBJ2-7, with D unclear. The germline CDR1 and CDR2 sequences are SGHKS and YYEKEE (reference sequence). Deletions cut 1 base from V and 1 base from J, with 12 bases between. The CDR3 extends over 15 amino acids. In DNA form, the CDR3 reads TGTGCCAGCAGCTTGTATGTGGGCGCTTCCTACGAGCAGTACTTC. Translating it yields CASSLYVGASYEQYF.

This clonotype was observed a single time. The final CDR3 position lacks the conserved phenylalanine or tryptophan, pointing to a likely read error. The chain links TRBV7-9 to TRBJ2-2, with TRBD2 identical over 9 bases. The CDR3 is 16 residues long. The trim removed 5 bases at V and 2 bases at J, leaving 6 bases unmatched. CDR1 and CDR2 from the germline V gene are SEHNR and FQNEAQ (reference sequence). Here the CDR3 reads CASSRLADINTGELFC. The DNA of the CDR3 is TGTGCCAGCAGCAGACTAGCGGACATAAACACCGGGGAGCTGTTTTGT.

This clonotype was counted a few times. V and J are TRBV20-1 and TRBJ2-1; TRBD2 matches at 14 bases. Looked up from germline, CDR1 is DFQATT and CDR2 is SNEGSKA (reference sequence). The CDR3 is 15 amino acids. CDR3 nucleotide sequence: TGCATCACCAGACTAGCGGGGGGGCCTTCGGATGAGCAGTTCTTC. Its translation is CITRLAGGPSDEQFF.